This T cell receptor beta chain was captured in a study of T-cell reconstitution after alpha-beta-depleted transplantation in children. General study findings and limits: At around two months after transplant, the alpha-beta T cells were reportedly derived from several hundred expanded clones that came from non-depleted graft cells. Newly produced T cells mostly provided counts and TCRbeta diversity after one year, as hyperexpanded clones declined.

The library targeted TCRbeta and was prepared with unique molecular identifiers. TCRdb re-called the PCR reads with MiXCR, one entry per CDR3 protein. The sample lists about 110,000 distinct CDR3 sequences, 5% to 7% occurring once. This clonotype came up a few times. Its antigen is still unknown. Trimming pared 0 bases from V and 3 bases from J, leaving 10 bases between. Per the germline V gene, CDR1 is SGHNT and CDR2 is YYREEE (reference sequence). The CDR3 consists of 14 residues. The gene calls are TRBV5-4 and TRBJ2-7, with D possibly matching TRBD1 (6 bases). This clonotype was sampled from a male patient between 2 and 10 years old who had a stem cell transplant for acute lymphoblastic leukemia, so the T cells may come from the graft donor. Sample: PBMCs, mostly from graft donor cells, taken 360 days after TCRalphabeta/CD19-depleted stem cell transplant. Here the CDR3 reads CASSLGGLFYEQYF. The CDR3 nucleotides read TGTGCCAGCAGCTTGGGGGGGCTTTTCTACGAGCAGTACTTC.